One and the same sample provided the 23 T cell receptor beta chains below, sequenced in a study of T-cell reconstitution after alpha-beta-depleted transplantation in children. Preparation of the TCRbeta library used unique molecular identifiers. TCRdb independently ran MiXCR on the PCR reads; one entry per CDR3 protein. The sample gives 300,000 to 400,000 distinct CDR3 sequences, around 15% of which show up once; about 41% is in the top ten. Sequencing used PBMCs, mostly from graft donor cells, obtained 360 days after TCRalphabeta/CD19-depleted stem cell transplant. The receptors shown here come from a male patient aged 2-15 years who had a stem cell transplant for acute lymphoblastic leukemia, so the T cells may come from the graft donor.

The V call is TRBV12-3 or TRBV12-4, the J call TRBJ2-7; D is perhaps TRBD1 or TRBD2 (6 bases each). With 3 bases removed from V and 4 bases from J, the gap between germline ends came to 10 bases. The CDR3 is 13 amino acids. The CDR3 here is CASSFGGRYEQYF. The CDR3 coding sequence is TGTGCCAGCAGTTTTGGGGGGCGTTACGAGCAGTACTTC.

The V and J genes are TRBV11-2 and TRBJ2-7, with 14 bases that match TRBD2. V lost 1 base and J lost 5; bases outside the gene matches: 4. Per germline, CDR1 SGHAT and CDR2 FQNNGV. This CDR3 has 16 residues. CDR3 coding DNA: TGTGCCAGCAGCTTAGTCCGACTAGCGGGAGGGGACGAGCAGTACTTC. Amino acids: CASSLVRLAGGDEQYF.

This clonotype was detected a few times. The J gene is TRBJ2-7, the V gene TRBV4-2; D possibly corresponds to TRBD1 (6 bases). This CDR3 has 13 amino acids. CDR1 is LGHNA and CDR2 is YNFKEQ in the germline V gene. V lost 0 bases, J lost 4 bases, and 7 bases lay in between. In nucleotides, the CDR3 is TGTGCCAGCAGCCAAGAGGACAGTTACGAGCAGTACTTC. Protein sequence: CASSQEDSYEQYF.

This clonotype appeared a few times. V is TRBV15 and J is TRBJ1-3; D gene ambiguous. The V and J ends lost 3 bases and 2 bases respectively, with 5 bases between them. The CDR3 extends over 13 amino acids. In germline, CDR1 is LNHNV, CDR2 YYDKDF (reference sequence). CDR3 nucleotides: TGTGCCACCAGCAGGGAGACTGGAAACACCATATATTTT. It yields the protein CATSRETGNTIYF.

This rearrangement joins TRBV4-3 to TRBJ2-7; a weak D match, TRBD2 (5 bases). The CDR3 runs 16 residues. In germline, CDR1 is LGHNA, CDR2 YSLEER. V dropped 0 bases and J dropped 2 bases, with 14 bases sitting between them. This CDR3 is CASSQDITSEPYEQYF. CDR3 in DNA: TGCGCCAGCAGCCAAGATATAACTAGTGAACCCTACGAGCAGTACTTC.

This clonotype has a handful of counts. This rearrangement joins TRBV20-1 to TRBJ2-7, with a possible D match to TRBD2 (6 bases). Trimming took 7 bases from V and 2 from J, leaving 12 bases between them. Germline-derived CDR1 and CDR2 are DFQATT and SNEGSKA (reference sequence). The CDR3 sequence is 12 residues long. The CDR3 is CSVSGATYEQYF. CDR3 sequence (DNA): TGCAGTGTTTCGGGAGCTACCTACGAGCAGTACTTC.

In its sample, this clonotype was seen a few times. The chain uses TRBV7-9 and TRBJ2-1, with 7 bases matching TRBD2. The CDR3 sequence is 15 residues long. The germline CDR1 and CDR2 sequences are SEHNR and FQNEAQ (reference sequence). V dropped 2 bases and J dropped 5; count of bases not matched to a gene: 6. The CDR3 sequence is CASSLTASGNNEQFF. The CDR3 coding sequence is TGTGCCAGCAGCTTAACGGCTAGCGGAAACAATGAGCAGTTCTTC.

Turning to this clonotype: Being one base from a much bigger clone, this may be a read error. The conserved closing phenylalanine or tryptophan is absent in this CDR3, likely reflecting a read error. CDR3 nucleotide sequence: TGTGCCAGCAGCTTAGGCATAGGGGCGACAGGACAAGAAGCTTTCTGT. This encodes CASSLGIGATGQEAFC. This rearrangement joins TRBV11-2 to TRBJ1-1; a weak D match, TRBD1 (6 bases). CDR3 length equals 16 residues. V gave up 1 base and J gave up 8 bases, with 20 bases separating them. Germline CDR1 reads SGHAT; CDR2 reads FQNNGV.

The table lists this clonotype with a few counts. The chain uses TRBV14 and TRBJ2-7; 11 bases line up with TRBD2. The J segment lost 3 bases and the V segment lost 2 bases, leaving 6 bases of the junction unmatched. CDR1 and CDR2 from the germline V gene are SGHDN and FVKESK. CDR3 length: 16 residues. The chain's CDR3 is CASSQKSTSGSYEQYF. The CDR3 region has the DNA TGTGCCAGCAGCCAAAAGTCAACTAGCGGGAGCTACGAGCAGTACTTC.

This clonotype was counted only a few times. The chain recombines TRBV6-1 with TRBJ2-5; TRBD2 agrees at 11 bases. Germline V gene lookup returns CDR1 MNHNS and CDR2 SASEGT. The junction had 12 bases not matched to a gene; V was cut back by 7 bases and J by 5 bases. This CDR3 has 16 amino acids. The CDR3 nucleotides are TGTGCCAGCAACCCGGGACTAGCGGCTTTTTTGGAGACCCAGTACTTC. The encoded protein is CASNPGLAAFLETQYF.

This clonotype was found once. CDR3 sequence: CASSPGMGQETQYF. CDR3 DNA: TGTGCCAGCAGCCCAGGGATGGGCCAAGAGACCCAGTACTTC. V and J are TRBV7-9 and TRBJ2-5; perhaps TRBD1 as D (5 bases). This CDR3 spans 14 amino acids. Trimming left V 5 bases short and J 1 base short, with 11 bases between. Germline values: CDR1 SEHNR, CDR2 FQNEAQ (reference sequence).

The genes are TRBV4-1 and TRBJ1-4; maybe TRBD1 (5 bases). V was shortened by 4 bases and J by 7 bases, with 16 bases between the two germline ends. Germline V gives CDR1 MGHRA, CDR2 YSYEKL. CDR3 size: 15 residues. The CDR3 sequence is CASSPDQGVFEKLFF. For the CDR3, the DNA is TGCGCCAGCAGCCCTGACCAGGGAGTTTTTGAAAAACTGTTTTTT.

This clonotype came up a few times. The DNA of the CDR3 is TGCGCCAGCAGCCAAGAGGGCCTGACTAGCGGGTTTGACAATGAGCAGTTCTTC. Translated, it gives CASSQEGLTSGFDNEQFF. V usage is TRBV4-1 and J usage is TRBJ2-1, with TRBD2 matching over 10 bases. V lost 0 bases and J lost 5; bases outside the gene matches: 10. Germline loops: CDR1 MGHRA, CDR2 YSYEKL. The CDR3 spans 18 residues.

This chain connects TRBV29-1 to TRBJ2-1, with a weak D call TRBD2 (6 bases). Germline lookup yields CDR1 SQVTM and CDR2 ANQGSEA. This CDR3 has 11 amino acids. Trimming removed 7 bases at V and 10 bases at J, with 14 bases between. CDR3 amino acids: CSGDLGEEQFF. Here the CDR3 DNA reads TGCAGCGGGGACTTGGGCGAAGAGCAGTTCTTC.

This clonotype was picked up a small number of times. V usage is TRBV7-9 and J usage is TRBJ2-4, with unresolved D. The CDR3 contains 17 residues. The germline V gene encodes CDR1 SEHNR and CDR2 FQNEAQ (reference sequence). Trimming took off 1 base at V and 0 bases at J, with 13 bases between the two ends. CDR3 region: CASSLDPPGLAKNIQYF. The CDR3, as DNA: TGTGCCAGCAGCTTAGATCCCCCCGGCTTAGCCAAAAACATTCAGTACTTC.

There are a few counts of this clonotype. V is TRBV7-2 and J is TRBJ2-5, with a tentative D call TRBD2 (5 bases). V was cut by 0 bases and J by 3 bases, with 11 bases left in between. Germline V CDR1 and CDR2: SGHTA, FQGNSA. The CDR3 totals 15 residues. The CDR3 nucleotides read TGTGCCAGCAGCTTAGCGGCCGGGATTGAAGAGACCCAGTACTTC. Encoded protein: CASSLAAGIEETQYF.

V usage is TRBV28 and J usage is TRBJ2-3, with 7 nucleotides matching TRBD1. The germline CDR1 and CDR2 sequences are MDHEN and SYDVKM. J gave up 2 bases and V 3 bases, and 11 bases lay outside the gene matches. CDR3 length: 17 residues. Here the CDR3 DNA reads TGTGCCAGCAGTTTGTGGACAGGCGGCTGGGTCACAGATACGCAGTATTTT. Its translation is CASSLWTGGWVTDTQYF.

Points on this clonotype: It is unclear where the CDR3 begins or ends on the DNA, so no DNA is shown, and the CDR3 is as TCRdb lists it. CDR3 in amino acids: CASSFGAGRTDTQYF. J is TRBJ2-3 and V is TRBV7-3; no check of the table's D call, TRBD1, against the DNA was made. Ends included, the CDR3 has 15 residues. Per germline, CDR1 SGHTA and CDR2 FQGTGA.

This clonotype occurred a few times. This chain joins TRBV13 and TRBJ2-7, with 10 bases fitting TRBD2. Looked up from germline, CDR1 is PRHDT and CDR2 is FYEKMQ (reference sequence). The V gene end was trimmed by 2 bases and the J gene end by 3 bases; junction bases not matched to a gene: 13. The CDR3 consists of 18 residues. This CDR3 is CASSLSLAGVGKDYEQYF. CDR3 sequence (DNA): TGTGCCAGCAGCTTAAGCCTAGCGGGAGTAGGGAAGGACTACGAGCAGTACTTC.

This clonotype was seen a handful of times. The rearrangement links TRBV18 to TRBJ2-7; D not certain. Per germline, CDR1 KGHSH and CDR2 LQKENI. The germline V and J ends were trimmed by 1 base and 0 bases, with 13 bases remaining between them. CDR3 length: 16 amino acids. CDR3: CASSPRSKLSSYEQYF. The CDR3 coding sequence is TGTGCCAGCTCACCACGGAGCAAACTAAGCTCCTACGAGCAGTACTTC. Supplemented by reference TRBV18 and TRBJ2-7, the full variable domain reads NAGVMQNPRHLVRRRGQEARLRCSPMKGHSHVYWYRQLPEEGLKFMVYLQKENIIDESGMPKERFSAEFPKEGPSILRIQQVVRGDSAAYFCASSPRSKLSSYEQYFGPGTRLTVT.

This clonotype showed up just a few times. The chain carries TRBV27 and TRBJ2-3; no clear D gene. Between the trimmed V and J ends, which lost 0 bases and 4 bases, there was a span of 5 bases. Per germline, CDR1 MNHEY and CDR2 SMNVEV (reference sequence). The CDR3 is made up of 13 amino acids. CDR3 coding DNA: TGTGCCAGCAGTTTATCGATGCCAGATACGCAGTATTTT. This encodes CASSLSMPDTQYF.

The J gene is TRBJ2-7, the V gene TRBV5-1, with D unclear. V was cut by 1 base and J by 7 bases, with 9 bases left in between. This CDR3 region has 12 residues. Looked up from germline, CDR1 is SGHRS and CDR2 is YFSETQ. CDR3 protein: CASSLLFGEQYF. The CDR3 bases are TGCGCCAGCAGCTTGCTCTTCGGGGAGCAGTACTTC.

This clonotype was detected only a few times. The CDR3: CASSLASGTVSYEQYF. DNA for the CDR3: TGTGCCAGCAGCTTAGCCTCCGGGACAGTCTCCTACGAGCAGTACTTC. This chain links TRBV7-8 with TRBJ2-7; 7 bases are shared with TRBD1. This CDR3 comprises 16 residues. J was trimmed by 0 bases and V by 0 bases; bases with no gene match: 5. CDR1 and CDR2 (germline): SGHVS, FQNEAQ.